This TCR beta chain was documented in a study of post-analysis software for immune sequencing data. Study-level information: Progressive-relapsing, secondary progressive and relapsing-remitting multiple sclerosis were among the disease courses included. Study-wide points: The study found significantly lower normalized Chao1 diversity in multiple sclerosis patients than in controls. Pronounced co-clustering by F measure was evident among identically batched samples.

TCR beta libraries were prepared from cDNA with unique molecular identifiers. T cells numbering roughly 1 to 10 million yielded roughly 500,000 cDNA molecules. TCRdb re-analysed the PCR reads in MiXCR, keeping a single row per CDR3 protein. The sample yields 450,000 to 650,000 distinct CDR3 sequences, around 47% seen once. Details on this clonotype: The antigen remains unidentified.

This TCR derives from a girl aged 5 to 17 with multiple sclerosis. The sample taken for sequencing was blood.

The CDR3 sequence is CASSFVQGSGELFF. For the CDR3, the DNA is TGCGCCAGCAGCTTCGTACAGGGGTCCGGGGAGCTGTTTTTT. The chain recombines TRBV5-1 with TRBJ2-2; TRBD1 aligns across 7 bases. CDR3 size: 14 residues. Germline V gene sequence: CDR1 SGHRS, CDR2 YFSETQ. The trim removed 2 bases at V and 6 bases at J, leaving 4 bases unmatched.